A selection of T cell receptor beta chains follows, all from one sample in a study of cytomegalovirus exposure and HLA in healthy donors. The data were produced by immunoSEQ multiplex PCR, yet TCRdb's version contains in-frame clones alone and is incomplete. The repertoire includes about 150,000 clones, more than 60% of them detected once, and about 13% sits in the top ten. Specimen: PBMCs. These receptors all stem from a middle-aged man in good health and CMV-seropositive. The CDR3 runs from the conserved cysteine through the conserved F or W. A D gene is named only where the DNA matches it firmly. Part of the rows lack a size; the others show once, few, many or a class for expanded clones.

D | J | size | V | CDR3 | DNA
TRBD1 | TRBJ2-7 | - | TRBV5-4 | CASSPGQGASYEQYF | TGTGCCAGCAGCCCCGGACAGGGGGCTAGCTACGAGCAGTACTTC
TRBD1 | TRBJ2-1 | once | TRBV9 | CASSATGGYEQFF | TGTGCCAGCAGCGCTACAGGGGGATACGAGCAGTTCTTC
- | TRBJ2-7 | - | TRBV15 | CATSRDRGMSYEQYF | TGTGCCACCAGCAGAGATCGGGGGATGTCCTACGAGCAGTACTTC
- | TRBJ1-5 | - | TRBV18 | CASSQSGSNQPQHF | TGTGCCAGCTCACAATCGGGGAGCAATCAGCCCCAGCATTTT
TRBD2 | TRBJ2-2 | - | TRBV7-9 | CASSLRSGGPSGELFF | TGTGCCAGCAGCTTGCGATCGGGAGGGCCCTCCGGGGAGCTGTTTTTT
- | TRBJ2-4 | - | TRBV29-1 | CSVGRGSDSQYF | TGCAGCGTTGGGCGGGGTTCAGACAGTCAGTACTTC
TRBD1 | TRBJ2-7 | - | TRBV28 | CATSDRKTYEQYF | TGTGCCACCTCGGACAGGAAGACCTACGAGCAGTACTTC
TRBD1 | TRBJ1-2 | - | TRBV5-4 | CASSPGTGIYGYTF | TGTGCCAGCAGCCCGGGGACAGGGATCTATGGCTACACCTTC
- | TRBJ2-2 | - | TRBV28 | CASGTGSSNTGELFF | TGTGCCAGCGGTACCGGGTCCTCGAACACCGGGGAGCTGTTTTTT
- | TRBJ1-5 | - | TRBV5-6 | CASSLRGSNQPQHF | TGTGCCAGCAGCTTGCGGGGAAGCAATCAGCCCCAGCATTTT
- | TRBJ2-2 | - | TRBV7-7 | CASSLTSAGELFF | TGTGCCAGCAGCTTAACTAGTGCCGGGGAGCTGTTTTTT
- | TRBJ2-7 | few | TRBV19 | CASSIGGGPYEQYF | TGTGCCAGTAGTATAGGGGGGGGCCCCTACGAGCAGTACTTC
TRBD1 | TRBJ1-4 | - | TRBV5-5 | CASSFDRGREKLFF | TGTGCCAGCAGCTTTGACAGGGGGCGGGAAAAACTGTTTTTT
- | TRBJ2-6 | - | TRBV7-2 | CASSLSLSGANVLTF | TGTGCCAGCAGCTTAAGCCTAAGTGGGGCCAACGTCCTGACTTTC
- | TRBJ2-7 | - | TRBV27 | CASSLLGGYEQYF | TGTGCCAGCAGTTTGTTGGGGGGCTACGAGCAGTACTTC
TRBD2 | TRBJ2-2 | once | TRBV9 | CASSVLAENTGELFF | TGTGCCAGCAGCGTACTAGCGGAGAACACCGGGGAGCTGTTTTTT
TRBD1 | TRBJ2-7 | - | TRBV5-1 | CASSSGTGDEQYF | TGCGCCAGCAGTTCCGGGACAGGGGACGAGCAGTACTTC
TRBD1 | TRBJ1-2 | - | TRBV20-1 | CSAQDRHGYTF | TGCAGTGCGCAGGACAGGCATGGCTACACCTTC
TRBD1 | TRBJ2-7 | - | TRBV6-1 | CASFFLPTGTYEQYF | TGTGCCAGCTTTTTTTTACCGACAGGGACCTACGAGCAGTACTTC
TRBD2 | TRBJ2-2 | - | TRBV7-9 | CASSPPHPHSGSEGGLFF | TGTGCCAGCAGCCCACCTCACCCTCATAGCGGGAGTGAAGGGGGGCTGTTTTTT
- | TRBJ1-2 | - | TRBV27 | CASSFSRMDGYTF | TGTGCCAGCAGCTTTTCCAGGATGGATGGCTACACCTTC
- | TRBJ2-1 | - | TRBV9 | CASSVADSHNEQFF | TGTGCCAGCAGCGTAGCCGACAGTCACAATGAGCAGTTCTTC
- | TRBJ2-7 | - | TRBV7-8 | CASSIVREQYF | TGTGCCAGCAGCATCGTACGGGAGCAGTACTTC
TRBD1 | TRBJ2-5 | - | TRBV2 | CASRGTGSETQYF | TGTGCCAGCAGGGGGACAGGGTCTGAGACCCAGTACTTC
- | TRBJ2-3 | - | TRBV9 | CASSPVADTQYF | TGTGCCAGCAGCCCGGTTGCAGATACGCAGTATTTT
- | TRBJ2-7 | - | TRBV2 | CASSEAQRAMVEQYF | TGTGCCAGCAGTGAAGCGCAGCGGGCGATGGTCGAGCAGTACTTC
TRBD2 | TRBJ2-5 | - | TRBV5-5 | CASSRRTSGRDETQYF | TGTGCCAGCAGCCGCCGGACTAGCGGGAGAGATGAGACCCAGTACTTC